This TCR beta chain was observed in a study of blood T cell repertoires in COVID-19. At the level of the study: The origin of the acute and convalescent COVID-19 samples was the United States, Italy and Spain. Sources were T cells, B-cell-depleted T cells, or PBMCs; the material itself was cDNA or gDNA.

This clone has just a few counts. Clones were sequenced by immunoSEQ multiplex PCR, and TCRdb holds only the in-frame ones, with some missing. The sample records a few hundred thousand clones, 88% being singletons. The V gene end was trimmed by 0 bases and the J gene end by 6 bases; junction bases not matched to a gene: 6. Germline V CDR1 and CDR2: MDHEN, SYDVKM. The CDR3 length is 16 residues. Enrollment of patients from Seattle took place during active infection, with longitudinal follow-up. Sequencing was performed on peripheral blood. The chain combines TRBV28 with TRBJ1-5; 9 bases map to TRBD1. The source is a woman in her seventies with COVID-19, enrolled during active disease. CDR3 DNA: TGTGCCAGCAGTTTATGGGGTGGGACAGGGACTCAGCCCCAGCATTTT. As protein: CASSLWGGTGTQPQHF.